This T cell receptor beta chain was identified during a study of beta chain features in type 1 diabetes. The study, taken as a whole, reports: A greater similarity of naive, central memory and Treg TCRB repertoires was seen among patients than among healthy donors. There was no resolution here of whether HLA type influences TCRB rearrangement. In every one of the four CD4+ subsets, TCRB CDR3s were moderately but significantly shorter in Type 1 diabetes patients.

Concerning this clone: Its antigen is as yet unknown.

The entirety of the isolated RNA underwent reverse transcription, so expressed TCRB transcripts were sequenced. The read count averaged around 4 million across naive, central memory and regulatory T cell samples. Data came from immunoSEQ multiplex PCR; TCRdb stores just in-frame clones and leaves some out. The sample holds around 330,000 clones, approximately 11% seen once. Sequences were obtained from naive CD4+ T cells from blood. The clonotype was recovered from a woman in her 30s in good health.

The CDR3 DNA follows: TGTGCCATCAGTGAGTCCCTATCGCCGGCGGCGCGGGGACAGGCGTGGTTGGCTTTCTTT. Protein sequence: CAISESLSPAARGQAWLAFF. The V and J genes are TRBV10-3 and TRBJ1-1; 8 nucleotides match TRBD1. Germline trimming cut 0 bases from V and 11 bases from J; bases unmatched to any gene: 26. Germline V gives CDR1 ENHRY, CDR2 SYGVKD. The CDR3 length is 20 residues.